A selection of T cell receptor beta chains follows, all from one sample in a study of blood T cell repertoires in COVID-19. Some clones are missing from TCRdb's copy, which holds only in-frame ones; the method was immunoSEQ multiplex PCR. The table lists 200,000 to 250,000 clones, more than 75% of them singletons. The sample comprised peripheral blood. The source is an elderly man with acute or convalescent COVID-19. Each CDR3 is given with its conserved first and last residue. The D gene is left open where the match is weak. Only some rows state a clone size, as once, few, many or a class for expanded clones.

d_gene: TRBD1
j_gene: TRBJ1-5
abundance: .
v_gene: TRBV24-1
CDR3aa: CATSETGGYQPQHF
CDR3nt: TGTGCCACCAGTGAGACAGGGGGATACCAGCCCCAGCATTTT

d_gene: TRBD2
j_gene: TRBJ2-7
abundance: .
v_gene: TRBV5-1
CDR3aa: CASSLGDRGLATYEQYF
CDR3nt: TGCGCCAGCAGCTTGGGAGACCGGGGACTAGCGACCTACGAGCAGTACTTC

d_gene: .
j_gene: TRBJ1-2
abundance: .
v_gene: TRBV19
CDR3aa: CASSNAARDYGYTF
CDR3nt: TGTGCCAGTAGTAATGCAGCCCGGGACTATGGCTACACCTTC

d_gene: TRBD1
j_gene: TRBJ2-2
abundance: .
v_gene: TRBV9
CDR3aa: CASSVSGGAAGELFF
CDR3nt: TGTGCCAGCAGCGTTTCAGGGGGCGCGGCCGGGGAGCTGTTTTTT

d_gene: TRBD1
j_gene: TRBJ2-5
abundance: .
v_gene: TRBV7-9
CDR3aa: CASSLRSQGAILETQYF
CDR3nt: TGTGCCAGCAGCCTCCGGTCACAGGGGGCGATTCTTGAGACCCAGTACTTC

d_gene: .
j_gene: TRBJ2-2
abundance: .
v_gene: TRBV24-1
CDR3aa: CATSDRERGTGELFF
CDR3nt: TGTGCCACCAGTGATCGGGAGCGAGGGACCGGGGAGCTGTTTTTT

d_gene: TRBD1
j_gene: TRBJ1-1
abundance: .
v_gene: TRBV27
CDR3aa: CASSPRQGTNTEAFF
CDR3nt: TGTGCCAGCAGTCCTCGACAGGGTACGAACACTGAAGCTTTCTTT

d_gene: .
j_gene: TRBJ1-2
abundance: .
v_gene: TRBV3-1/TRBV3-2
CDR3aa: CASSQGGAYGYTF
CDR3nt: TGTGCCAGCAGCCAGGGGGGAGCCTATGGCTACACCTTC

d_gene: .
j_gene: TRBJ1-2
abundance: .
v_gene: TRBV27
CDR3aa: CASSFGVNYGYTF
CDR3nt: TGTGCCAGCAGTTTCGGAGTTAACTATGGCTACACCTTC

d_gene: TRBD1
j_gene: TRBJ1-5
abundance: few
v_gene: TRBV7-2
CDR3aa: CASSPRTGDNQPQHF
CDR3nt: TGTGCCAGCAGCCCCAGGACAGGGGATAATCAGCCCCAGCATTTT

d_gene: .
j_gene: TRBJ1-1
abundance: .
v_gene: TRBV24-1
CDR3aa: CATSDGGGNTEAFF
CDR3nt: TGTGCCACCAGTGATGGGGGGGGGAACACTGAAGCTTTCTTT

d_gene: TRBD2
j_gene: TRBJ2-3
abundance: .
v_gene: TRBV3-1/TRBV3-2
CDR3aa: CASSQDIRLGLAGPDTQYF
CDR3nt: TGTGCCAGCAGCCAAGATATTCGCCTCGGCCTAGCGGGACCAGATACGCAGTATTTT

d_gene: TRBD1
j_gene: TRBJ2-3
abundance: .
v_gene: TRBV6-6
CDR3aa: CASRVRGPSTDTQYF
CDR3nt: TGTGCCAGCAGGGTGAGGGGGCCGAGCACAGATACGCAGTATTTT

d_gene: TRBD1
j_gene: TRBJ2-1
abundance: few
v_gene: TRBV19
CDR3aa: CASSIEQGRSPNEQFF
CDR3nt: TGTGCCAGTAGTATCGAACAGGGGCGGTCCCCGAATGAGCAGTTCTTC

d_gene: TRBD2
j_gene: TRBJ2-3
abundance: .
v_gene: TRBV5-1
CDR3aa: CASSLPSGSRGTDTQYF
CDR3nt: TGCGCCAGCAGCTTGCCTAGCGGGAGTCGGGGCACAGATACGCAGTATTTT

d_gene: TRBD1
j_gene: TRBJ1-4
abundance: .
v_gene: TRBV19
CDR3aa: CASSTGTGNEKLFF
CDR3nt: TGTGCCAGTAGTACCGGGACAGGGAATGAAAAACTGTTTTTT

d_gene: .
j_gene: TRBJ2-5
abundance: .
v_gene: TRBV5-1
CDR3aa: CASSFSSREETQYF
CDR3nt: TGCGCCAGCAGTTTCTCCTCCCGGGAAGAGACCCAGTACTTC

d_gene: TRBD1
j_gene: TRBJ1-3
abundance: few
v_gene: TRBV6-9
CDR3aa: CASRLRQGCGNTIYF
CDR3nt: TGTGCCAGCAGACTAAGACAGGGATGTGGAAACACCATATATTTT

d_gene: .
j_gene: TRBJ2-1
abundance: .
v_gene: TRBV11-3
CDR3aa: CASSLVAAPSYNEQFF
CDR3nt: TGTGCCAGCAGCTTAGTAGCTGCACCCTCCTACAATGAGCAGTTCTTC

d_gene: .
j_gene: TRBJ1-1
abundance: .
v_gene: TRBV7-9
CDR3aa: CASSRIRGMISEAFF
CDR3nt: TGTGCCAGCAGCCGGATCCGAGGGATGATTTCTGAAGCTTTCTTT

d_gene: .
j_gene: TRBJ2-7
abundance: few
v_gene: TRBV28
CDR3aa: CASSKTGPTTTYEQYF
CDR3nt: TGTGCCAGCAGCAAGACAGGCCCCACCACAACCTACGAGCAGTACTTC

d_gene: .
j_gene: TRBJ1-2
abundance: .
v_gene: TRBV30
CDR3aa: CAWSTRFSAYGYTF
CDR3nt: TGTGCCTGGAGTACTCGGTTCTCCGCCTATGGCTACACCTTC

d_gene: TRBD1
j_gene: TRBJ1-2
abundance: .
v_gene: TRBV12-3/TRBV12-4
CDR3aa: CASRDRGKGGYTF
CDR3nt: TGTGCCAGCAGAGACAGGGGGAAGGGTGGCTACACCTTC

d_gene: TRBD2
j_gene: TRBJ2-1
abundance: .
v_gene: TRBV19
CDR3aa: CASSNGVAGVNEQFF
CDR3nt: TGTGCCAGTAGCAATGGGGTAGCGGGAGTTAATGAGCAGTTCTTC

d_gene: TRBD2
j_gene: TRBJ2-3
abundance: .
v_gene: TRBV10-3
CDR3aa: CAISALAGLDTQYF
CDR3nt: TGTGCCATCAGTGCACTAGCGGGTCTAGATACGCAGTATTTT

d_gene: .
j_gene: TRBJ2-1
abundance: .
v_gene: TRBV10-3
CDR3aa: CAIRNDSYNEQFF
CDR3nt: TGTGCCATCAGGAATGACAGCTACAATGAGCAGTTCTTC

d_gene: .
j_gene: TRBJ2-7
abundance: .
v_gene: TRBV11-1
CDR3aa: CASSEGYEQYF
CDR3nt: TGTGCCAGCAGCGAGGGTTACGAGCAGTACTTC

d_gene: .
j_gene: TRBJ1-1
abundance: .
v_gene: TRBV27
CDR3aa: CASSPTPGSAEAFF
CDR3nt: TGTGCCAGCAGTCCTACGCCCGGGAGCGCTGAAGCTTTCTTT

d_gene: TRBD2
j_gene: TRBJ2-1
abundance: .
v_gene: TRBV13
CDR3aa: CASSLVPSGSPILHNEQFF
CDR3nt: TGTGCCAGCAGCTTAGTTCCTAGCGGGAGTCCAATACTACACAATGAGCAGTTCTTC

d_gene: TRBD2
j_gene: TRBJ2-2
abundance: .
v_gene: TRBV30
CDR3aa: CAWRVAGGLSTGELFF
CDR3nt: TGTGCCTGGAGGGTGGCGGGAGGACTATCAACCGGGGAGCTGTTTTTT

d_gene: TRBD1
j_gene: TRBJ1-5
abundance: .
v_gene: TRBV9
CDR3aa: CASSVGAGTGSNQPQHF
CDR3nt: TGTGCCAGCAGCGTTGGGGCCGGGACAGGGAGCAATCAGCCCCAGCATTTT

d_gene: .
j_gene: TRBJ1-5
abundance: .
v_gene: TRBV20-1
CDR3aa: CSASPRASNQPQHF
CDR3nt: TGCAGTGCTAGTCCGAGGGCGAGCAATCAGCCCCAGCATTTT

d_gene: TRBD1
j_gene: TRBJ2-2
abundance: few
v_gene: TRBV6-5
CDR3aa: CASRLDRGNTGELFF
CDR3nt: TGTGCCAGCAGGTTGGACAGGGGGAACACCGGGGAGCTGTTTTTT

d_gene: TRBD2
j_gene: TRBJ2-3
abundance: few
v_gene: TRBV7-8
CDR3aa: CASSPTSGRASTDTQYF
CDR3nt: TGTGCCAGCAGCCCCACTAGCGGCCGTGCTAGCACAGATACGCAGTATTTT

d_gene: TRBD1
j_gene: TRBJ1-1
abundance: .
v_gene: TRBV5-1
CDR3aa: CASSSGQGGTEAFF
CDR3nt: TGCGCCAGCAGTTCCGGACAGGGAGGTACTGAAGCTTTCTTT

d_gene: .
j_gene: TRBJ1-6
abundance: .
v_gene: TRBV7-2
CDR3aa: CASSLVPNNSPLHF
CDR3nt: TGTGCCAGCAGCTTAGTCCCAAATAATTCACCCCTCCACTTT

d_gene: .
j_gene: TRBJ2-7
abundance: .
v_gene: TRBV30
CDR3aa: CAWSVSEQYF
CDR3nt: TGTGCCTGGAGTGTGAGTGAGCAGTACTTC

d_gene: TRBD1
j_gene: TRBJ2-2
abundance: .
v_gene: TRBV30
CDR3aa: CAWNQGASNTGELFF
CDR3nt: TGTGCCTGGAACCAGGGGGCCTCGAACACCGGGGAGCTGTTTTTT

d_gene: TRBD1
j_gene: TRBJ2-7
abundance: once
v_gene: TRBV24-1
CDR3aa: CATSDLSGTGGIDEQYF
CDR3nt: TGTGCCACCAGTGATTTATCGGGGACAGGGGGCATAGACGAGCAGTACTTC